This T cell receptor (beta chain) derives from a study of T-cell memory formation after mild COVID-19. Whole-study results and caveats: Second-wave clones reaching peak frequency on day 37 lacked confirmed SARS-CoV-2 specificity.

As regards this clonotype: Its antigen is currently unknown.

5'RACE with constant-segment primers yielded barcoded, UMI-tagged TCR alpha and TCR beta cDNA libraries. TCRdb analysed the 5' RACE reads with MiXCR anew, one entry per CDR3 protein. The sample lists about 180,000 distinct CDR3 sequences, around 16% occurring once. The V gene end was trimmed by 2 bases and the J gene end by 5 bases; junction bases not matched to a gene: 10. CDR3 size: 16 residues. The receptor comes from an adult woman who had mild COVID-19 (a few samples of this study predate the infection). Cell type and time point are not known. The V and J genes are TRBV12-3 or TRBV12-4 and TRBJ2-7, with 9 bases that match TRBD1. The sequenced sample was PBMCs or a T cell subset sorted from them (not recorded which). This CDR3 is CASSLPSGQGSDEQYF. The CDR3 DNA sequence: TGTGCCAGCAGTTTACCTTCGGGACAGGGTAGCGACGAGCAGTACTTC.